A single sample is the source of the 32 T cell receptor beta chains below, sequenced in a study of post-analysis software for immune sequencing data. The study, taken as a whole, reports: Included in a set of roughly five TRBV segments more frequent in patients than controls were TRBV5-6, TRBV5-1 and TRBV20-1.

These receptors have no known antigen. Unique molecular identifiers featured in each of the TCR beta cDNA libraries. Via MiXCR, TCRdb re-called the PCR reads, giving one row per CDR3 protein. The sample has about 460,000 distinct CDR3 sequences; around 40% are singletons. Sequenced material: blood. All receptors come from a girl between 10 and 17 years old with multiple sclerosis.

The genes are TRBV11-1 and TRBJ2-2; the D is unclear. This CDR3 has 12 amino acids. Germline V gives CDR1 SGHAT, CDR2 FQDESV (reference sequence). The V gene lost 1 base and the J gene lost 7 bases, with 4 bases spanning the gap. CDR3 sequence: CASSLVLGELFF. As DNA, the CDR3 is TGTGCCAGCAGCTTAGTCCTCGGGGAGCTGTTTTTT.

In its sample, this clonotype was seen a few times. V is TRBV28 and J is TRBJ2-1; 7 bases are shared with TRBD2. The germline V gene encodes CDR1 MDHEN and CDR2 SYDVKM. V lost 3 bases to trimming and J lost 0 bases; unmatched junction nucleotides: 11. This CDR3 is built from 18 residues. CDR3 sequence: CASSLDVKGGSSYNEQFF. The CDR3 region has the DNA TGTGCCAGCAGTTTGGACGTCAAGGGAGGGAGCTCCTACAATGAGCAGTTCTTC.

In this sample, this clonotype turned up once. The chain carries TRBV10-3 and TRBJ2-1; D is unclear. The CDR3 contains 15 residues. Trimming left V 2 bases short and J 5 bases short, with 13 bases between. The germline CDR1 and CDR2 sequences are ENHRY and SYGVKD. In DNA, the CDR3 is TGTGCCATCAGTGAGCCGAGTTTCGACAACAATGAGCAGTTCTTC. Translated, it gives CAISEPSFDNNEQFF.

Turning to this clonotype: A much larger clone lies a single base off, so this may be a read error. CDR3 in DNA: TGCAGCATCATCGGCTCCCTTTCCTACAATGAGCAGTACTTC. Protein sequence: CSIIGSLSYNEQYF. V usage is TRBV29-1 and J usage is TRBJ2-7; no clear D gene. Germline V gene data show CDR1 as SQVTM and CDR2 as ANQGSEA. The CDR3 is 14 residues long. V was shortened by 8 bases and J by 7 bases, with 24 bases between the two germline ends.

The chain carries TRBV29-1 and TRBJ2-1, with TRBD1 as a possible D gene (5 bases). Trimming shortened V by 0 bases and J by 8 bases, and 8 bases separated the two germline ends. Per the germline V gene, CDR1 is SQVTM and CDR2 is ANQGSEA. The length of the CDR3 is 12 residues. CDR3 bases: TGCAGCGTTGAAGACCAGGGCCATGAGCAGTTCTTC. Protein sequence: CSVEDQGHEQFF.

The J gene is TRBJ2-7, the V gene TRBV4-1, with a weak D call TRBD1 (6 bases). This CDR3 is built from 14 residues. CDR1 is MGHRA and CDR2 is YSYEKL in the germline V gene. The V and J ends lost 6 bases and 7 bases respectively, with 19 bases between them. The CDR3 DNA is TGCGCCAGCAGACGCGACAGGACTTTAGGGGAGCAGTACTTC. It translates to CASRRDRTLGEQYF.

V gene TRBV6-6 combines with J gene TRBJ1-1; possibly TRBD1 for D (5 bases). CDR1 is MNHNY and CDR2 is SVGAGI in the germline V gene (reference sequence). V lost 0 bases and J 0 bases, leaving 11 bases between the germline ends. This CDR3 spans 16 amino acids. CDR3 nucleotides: TGTGCCAGCAGTTACTCCCGCGGGGGTTTGAACACTGAAGCTTTCTTT. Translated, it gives CASSYSRGGLNTEAFF.

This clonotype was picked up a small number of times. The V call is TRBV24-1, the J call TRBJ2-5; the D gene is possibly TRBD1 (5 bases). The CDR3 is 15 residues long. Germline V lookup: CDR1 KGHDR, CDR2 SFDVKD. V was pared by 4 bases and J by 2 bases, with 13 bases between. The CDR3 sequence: CATSDPGAGQETQYF. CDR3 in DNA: TGTGCCACCAGTGACCCAGGAGCAGGGCAAGAGACCCAGTACTTC.

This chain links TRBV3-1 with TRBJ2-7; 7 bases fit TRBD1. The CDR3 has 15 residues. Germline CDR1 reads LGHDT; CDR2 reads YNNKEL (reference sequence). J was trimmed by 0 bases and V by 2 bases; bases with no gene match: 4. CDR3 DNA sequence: TGTGCCAGCAGCCAAAGGGGGCCGAGCTCCTACGAGCAGTACTTC. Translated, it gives CASSQRGPSSYEQYF.

CDR3 sequence (DNA): TGTGCCAGCAGCCGTCCGACTAGGTCGGGGCAAAATGAGCAGTACTTC. It translates to CASSRPTRSGQNEQYF. The chain uses TRBV6-2 or TRBV6-3 and TRBJ2-1, with D possibly matching TRBD2 (6 bases). The end of the DNA is better explained by TRBJ2-7, so the J call may be wrong. Per germline, CDR1 MNHEY and CDR2 SVGEGT. This CDR3 spans 16 amino acids.

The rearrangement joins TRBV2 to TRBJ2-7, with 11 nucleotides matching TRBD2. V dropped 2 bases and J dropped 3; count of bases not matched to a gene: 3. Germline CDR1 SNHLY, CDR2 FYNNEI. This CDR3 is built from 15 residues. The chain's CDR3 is CASSERLAGFYEQYF. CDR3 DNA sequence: TGTGCCAGCAGTGAACGACTAGCGGGGTTCTACGAGCAGTACTTC. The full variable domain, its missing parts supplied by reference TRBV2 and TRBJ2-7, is EPEVTQTPSHQVTQMGQEVILRCVPISNHLYFYWYRQILGQKVEFLVSFYNNEISEKSEIFDDQFSVERPDGSNFTLKIRSTKLEDSAMYFCASSERLAGFYEQYFGPGTRLTVT.

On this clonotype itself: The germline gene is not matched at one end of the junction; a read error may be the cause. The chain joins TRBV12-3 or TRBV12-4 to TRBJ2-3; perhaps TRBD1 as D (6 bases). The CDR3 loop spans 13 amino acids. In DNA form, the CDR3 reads TGTACCAGCAGTTTATTAAGGGGGGATACGCAGTATTTT. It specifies CTSSLLRGDTQYF.

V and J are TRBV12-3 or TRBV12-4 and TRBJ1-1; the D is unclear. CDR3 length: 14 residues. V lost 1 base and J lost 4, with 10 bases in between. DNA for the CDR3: TGTGCCAGCAGTTTAGGGGCGGTTGGCACTGAAGCTTTCTTT. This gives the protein CASSLGAVGTEAFF.

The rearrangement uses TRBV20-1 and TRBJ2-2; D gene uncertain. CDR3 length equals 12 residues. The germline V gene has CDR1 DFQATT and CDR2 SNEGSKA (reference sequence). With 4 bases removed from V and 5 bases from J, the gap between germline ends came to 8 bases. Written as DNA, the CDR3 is TGCAGTGCTAACATGCAGACCGGGGAGCTGTTTTTT. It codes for CSANMQTGELFF.

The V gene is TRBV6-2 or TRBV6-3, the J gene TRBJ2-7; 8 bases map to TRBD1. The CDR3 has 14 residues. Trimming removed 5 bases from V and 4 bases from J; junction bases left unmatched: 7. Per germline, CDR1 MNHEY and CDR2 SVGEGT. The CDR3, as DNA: TGTGCCAGCAGTGGACAGGGTGGTGGTTACGAGCAGTACTTC. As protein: CASSGQGGGYEQYF.

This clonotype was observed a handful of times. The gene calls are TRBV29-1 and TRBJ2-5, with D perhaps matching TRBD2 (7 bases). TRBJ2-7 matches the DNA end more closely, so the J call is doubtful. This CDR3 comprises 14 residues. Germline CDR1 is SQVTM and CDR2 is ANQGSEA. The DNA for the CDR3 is TGCAGCGTTGGCCCGGGGGGCGCTAACTACGAGCAGTACTTC. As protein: CSVGPGGANYEQYF.

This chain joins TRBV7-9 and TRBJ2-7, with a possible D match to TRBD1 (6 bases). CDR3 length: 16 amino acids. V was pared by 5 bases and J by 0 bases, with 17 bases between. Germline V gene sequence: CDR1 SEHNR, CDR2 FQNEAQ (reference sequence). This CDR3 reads CASSPPVQGSSYEQYF. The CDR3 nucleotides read TGTGCCAGCAGCCCCCCAGTCCAGGGGAGCTCCTACGAGCAGTACTTC.

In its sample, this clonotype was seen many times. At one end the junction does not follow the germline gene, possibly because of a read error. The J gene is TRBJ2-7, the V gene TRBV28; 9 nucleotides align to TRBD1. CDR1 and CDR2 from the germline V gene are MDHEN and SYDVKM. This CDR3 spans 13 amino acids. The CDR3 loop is CASSLTGGYEQYF. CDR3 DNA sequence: TGCGCCAGCAGCTTGACAGGGGGCTACGAGCAGTACTTC.

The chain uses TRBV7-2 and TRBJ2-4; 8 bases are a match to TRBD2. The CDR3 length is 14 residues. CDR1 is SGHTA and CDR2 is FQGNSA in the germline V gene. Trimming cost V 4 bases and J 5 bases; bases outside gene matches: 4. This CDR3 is CASSSMRGENIQYF. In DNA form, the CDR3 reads TGTGCCAGCAGCTCCATGCGGGGGGAAAACATTCAGTACTTC.

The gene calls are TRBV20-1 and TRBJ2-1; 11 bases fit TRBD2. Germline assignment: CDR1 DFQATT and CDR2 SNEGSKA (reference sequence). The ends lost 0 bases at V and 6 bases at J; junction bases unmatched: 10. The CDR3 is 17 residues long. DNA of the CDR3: TGCAGTGCTAGAGATATAGCGGGAGGGCCGGGGGGCAATGAGCAGTTCTTC. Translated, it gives CSARDIAGGPGGNEQFF.

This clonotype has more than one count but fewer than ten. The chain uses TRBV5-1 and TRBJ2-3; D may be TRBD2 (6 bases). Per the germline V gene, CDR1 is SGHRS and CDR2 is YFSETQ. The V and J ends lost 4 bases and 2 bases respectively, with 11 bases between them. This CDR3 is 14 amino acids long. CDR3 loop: CASSQGLPTDTQYF. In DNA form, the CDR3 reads TGCGCCAGCAGCCAGGGACTTCCCACAGATACGCAGTATTTT.

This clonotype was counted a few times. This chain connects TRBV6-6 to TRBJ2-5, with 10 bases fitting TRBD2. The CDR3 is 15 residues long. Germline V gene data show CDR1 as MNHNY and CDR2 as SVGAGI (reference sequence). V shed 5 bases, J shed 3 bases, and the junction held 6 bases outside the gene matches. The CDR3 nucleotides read TGTGCCAGCAGTCAAGGACTAGCGGCGAAAGAGACCCAGTACTTC. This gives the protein CASSQGLAAKETQYF.

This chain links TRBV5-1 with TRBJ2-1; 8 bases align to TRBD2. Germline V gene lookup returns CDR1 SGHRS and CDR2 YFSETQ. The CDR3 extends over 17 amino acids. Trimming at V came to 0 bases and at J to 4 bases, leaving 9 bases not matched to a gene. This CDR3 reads CASSLGVAGTSYNEQFF. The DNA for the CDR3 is TGCGCCAGCAGCTTGGGAGTAGCGGGGACTTCTTACAATGAGCAGTTCTTC.

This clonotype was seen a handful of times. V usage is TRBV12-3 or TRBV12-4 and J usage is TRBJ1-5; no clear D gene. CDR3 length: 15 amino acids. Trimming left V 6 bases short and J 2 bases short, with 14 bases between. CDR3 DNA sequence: TGTGCCAGCAGCTTAATGGGGTTGCGCAATCAGCCCCAGCATTTT. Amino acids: CASSLMGLRNQPQHF.

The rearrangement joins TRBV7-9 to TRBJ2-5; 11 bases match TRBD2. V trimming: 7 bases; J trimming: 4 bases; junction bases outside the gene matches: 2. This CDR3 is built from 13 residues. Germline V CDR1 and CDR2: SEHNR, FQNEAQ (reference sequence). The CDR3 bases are TGTGCCAGCATCCTAGCGGGGGGAGAGACCCAGTACTTC. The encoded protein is CASILAGGETQYF.

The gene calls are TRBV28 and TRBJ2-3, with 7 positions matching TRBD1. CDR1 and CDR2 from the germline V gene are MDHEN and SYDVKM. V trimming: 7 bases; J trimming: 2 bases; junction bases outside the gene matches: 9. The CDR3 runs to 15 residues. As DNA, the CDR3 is TGTGCCAGCACCATCCCTGGGACAGACACAGATACGCAGTATTTT. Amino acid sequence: CASTIPGTDTDTQYF.

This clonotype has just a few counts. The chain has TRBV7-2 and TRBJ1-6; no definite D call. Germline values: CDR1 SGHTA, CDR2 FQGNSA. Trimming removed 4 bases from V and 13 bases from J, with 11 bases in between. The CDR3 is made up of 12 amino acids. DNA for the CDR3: TGTGCCAGCAGCTACACAGAAAGCCCCCTCCACTTT. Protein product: CASSYTESPLHF. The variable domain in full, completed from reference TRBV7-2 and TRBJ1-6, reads GAGVSQSPSNKVTEKGKDVELRCDPISGHTALYWYRQSLGQGLEFLIYFQGNSAPDKSGLPSDRFSAERTGGSVSTLTIQRTQQEDSAVYLCASSYTESPLHFGNGTRLTVT.

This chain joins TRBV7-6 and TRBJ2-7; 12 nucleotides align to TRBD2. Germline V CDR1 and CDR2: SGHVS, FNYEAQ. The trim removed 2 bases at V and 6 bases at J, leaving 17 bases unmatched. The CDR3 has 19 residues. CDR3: CASSLLATSGGSKNIEQYF. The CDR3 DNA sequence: TGTGCCAGCAGCTTATTGGCGACTAGCGGGGGCTCTAAAAACATCGAGCAGTACTTC.

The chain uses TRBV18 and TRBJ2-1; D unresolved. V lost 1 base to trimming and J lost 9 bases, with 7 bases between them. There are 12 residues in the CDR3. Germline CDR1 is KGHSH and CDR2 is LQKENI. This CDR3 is CASSPQGAEQFF. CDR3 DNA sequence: TGTGCCAGCTCACCACAGGGTGCTGAGCAGTTCTTC.

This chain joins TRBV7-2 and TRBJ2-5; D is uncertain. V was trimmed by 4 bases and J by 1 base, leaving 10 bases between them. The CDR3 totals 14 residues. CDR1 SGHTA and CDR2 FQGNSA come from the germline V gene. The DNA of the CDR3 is TGTGCCAGCAGCTGCTTGGTATCCCAAGAGACCCAGTACTTC. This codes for CASSCLVSQETQYF.

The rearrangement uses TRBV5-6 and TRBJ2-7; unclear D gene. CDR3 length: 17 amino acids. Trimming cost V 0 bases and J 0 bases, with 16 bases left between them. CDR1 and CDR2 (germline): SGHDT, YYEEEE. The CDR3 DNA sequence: TGTGCCAGCAGCTTGGGCCCCACGAGACTCGGCTCCTACGAGCAGTACTTC. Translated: CASSLGPTRLGSYEQYF.

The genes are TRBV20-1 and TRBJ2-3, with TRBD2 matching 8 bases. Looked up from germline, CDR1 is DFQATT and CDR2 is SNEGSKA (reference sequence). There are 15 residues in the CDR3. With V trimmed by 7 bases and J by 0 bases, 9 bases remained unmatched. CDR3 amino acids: CSGTIAGPSTDTQYF. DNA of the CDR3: TGCAGTGGAACCATAGCGGGGCCTAGCACAGATACGCAGTATTTT.